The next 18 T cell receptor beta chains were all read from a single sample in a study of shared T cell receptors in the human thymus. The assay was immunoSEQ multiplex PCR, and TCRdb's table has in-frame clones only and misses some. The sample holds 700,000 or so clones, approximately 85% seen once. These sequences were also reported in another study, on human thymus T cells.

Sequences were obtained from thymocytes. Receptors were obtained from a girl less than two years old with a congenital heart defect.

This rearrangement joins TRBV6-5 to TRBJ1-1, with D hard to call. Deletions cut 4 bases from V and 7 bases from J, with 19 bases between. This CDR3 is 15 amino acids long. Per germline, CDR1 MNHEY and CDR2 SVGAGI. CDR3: CASSSLFEGSNEAFF. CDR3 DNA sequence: TGTGCCAGCAGTTCCTTATTTGAGGGAAGTAATGAAGCTTTCTTT.

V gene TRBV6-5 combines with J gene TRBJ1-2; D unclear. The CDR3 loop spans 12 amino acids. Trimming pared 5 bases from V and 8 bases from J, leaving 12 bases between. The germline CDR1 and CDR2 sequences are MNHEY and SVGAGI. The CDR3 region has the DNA TGTGCCAGCAGTCGACAAATAGGCGGCTACACCTTC. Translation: CASSRQIGGYTF.

CDR3 nucleotide sequence: TGTGCCAGCAGTGAAGAAGGAACAGGGGTCGCGACTGAAGCTTTCTTT. It yields the protein CASSEEGTGVATEAFF. J is TRBJ1-1 and V is TRBV6-1; 7 nucleotides line up with TRBD1. The trim removed 1 base at V and 5 bases at J, leaving 10 bases unmatched. This CDR3 is 16 amino acids long. Germline V gives CDR1 MNHNS, CDR2 SASEGT.

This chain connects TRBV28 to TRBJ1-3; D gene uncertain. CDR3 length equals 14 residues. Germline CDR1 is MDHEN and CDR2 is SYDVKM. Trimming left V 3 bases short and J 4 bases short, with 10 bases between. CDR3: CASSLSRYGNTIYF. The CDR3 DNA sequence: TGTGCCAGCAGTTTGAGCAGGTACGGAAACACCATATATTTT.

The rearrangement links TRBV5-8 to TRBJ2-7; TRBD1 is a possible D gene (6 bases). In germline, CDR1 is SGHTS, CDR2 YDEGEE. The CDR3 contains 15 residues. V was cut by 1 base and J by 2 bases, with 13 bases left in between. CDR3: CASSLLGAKTYEQYF. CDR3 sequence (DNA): TGTGCCAGCAGCTTGTTGGGGGCAAAGACCTACGAGCAGTACTTC. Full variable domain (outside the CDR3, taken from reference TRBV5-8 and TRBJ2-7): EAGVTQSPTHLIKTRGQQATLRCSPISGHTSVYWYQQALGLGLQFLLWYDEGEERNRGNFPPRFSGRQFPNYSSELNVNALELEDSALYLCASSLLGAKTYEQYFGPGTRLTVT.

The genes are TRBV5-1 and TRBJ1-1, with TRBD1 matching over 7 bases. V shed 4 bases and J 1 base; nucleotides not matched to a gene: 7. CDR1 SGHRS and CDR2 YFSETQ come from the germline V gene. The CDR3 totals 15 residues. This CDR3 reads CASSPGTAENTEAFF. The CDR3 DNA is TGCGCCAGCAGCCCCGGGACAGCCGAGAACACTGAAGCTTTCTTT. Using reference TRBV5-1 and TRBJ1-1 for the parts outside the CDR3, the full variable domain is KAGVTQTPRYLIKTRGQQVTLSCSPISGHRSVSWYQQTPGQGLQFLFEYFSETQRNKGNFPGRFSGRQFSNSRSEMNVSTLELGDSALYLCASSPGTAENTEAFFGQGTRLTVV.

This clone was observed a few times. The CDR3 coding sequence is TGTGCCAGCAGCCCCCGGGGTTTTGACAATGAGCAGTTCTTC. It codes for CASSPRGFDNEQFF. The chain carries TRBV7-7 and TRBJ2-1; tentatively, D is TRBD2 (5 bases). With 5 bases removed from V and 5 bases from J, the gap between germline ends came to 13 bases. Germline V gene data show CDR1 as SSHAT and CDR2 as FNYEAQ (reference sequence). This CDR3 spans 14 amino acids.

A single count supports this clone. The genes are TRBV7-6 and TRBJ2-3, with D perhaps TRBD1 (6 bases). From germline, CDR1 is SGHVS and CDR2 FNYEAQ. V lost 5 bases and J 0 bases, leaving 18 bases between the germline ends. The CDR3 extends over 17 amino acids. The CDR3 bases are TGTGCCAGCAGCCCCACCCCGGACAGCCCTAGCACAGATACGCAGTATTTT. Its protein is CASSPTPDSPSTDTQYF. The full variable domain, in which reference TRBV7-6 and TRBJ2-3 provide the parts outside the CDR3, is GAGVSQSPRYKVTKRGQDVALRCDPISGHVSLYWYRQALGQGPEFLTYFNYEAQQDKSGLPNDRFSAERPEGSISTLTIQRTEQRDSAMYRCASSPTPDSPSTDTQYFGPGTRLTVL.

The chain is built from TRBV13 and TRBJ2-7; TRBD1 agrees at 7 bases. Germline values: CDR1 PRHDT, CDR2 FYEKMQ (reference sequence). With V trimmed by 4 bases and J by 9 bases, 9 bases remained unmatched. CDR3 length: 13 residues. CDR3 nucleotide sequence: TGTGCCAGCAGCTCATTGACAGGGAGTGGGCAGTACTTC. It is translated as CASSSLTGSGQYF.

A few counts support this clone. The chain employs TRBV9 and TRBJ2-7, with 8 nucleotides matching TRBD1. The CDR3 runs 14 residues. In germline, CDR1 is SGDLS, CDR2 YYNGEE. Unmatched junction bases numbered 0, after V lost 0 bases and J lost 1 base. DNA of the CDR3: TGTGCCAGCAGCGTAGGGGACAGGTCCTACGAGCAGTACTTC. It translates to CASSVGDRSYEQYF.

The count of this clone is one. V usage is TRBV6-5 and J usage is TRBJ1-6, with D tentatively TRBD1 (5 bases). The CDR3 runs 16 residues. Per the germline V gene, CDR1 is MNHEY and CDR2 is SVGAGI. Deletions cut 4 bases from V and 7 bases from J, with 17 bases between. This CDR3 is CASSFPGGSGNSPLHF. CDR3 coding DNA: TGTGCCAGCAGTTTCCCCGGGGGGTCGGGCAATTCACCCCTCCACTTT.

CDR3 bases: TGTGCCAGCAGTCCCCTGGGAGCTACCTACGAGCAGTACTTC. Translating it yields CASSPLGATYEQYF. This chain connects TRBV6-5 to TRBJ2-7; D might be TRBD2 (5 bases). The CDR3 runs to 14 residues. Per germline, CDR1 MNHEY and CDR2 SVGAGI. The V end was cut by 5 bases, the J end by 2 bases, with 13 bases between.

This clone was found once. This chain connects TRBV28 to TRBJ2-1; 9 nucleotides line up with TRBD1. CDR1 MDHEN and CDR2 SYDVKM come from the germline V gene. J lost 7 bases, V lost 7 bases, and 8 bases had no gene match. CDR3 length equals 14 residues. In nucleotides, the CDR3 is TGTGCCAGCATCGTTAGACAGGGGGGGAATGAGCAGTTCTTC. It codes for CASIVRQGGNEQFF.

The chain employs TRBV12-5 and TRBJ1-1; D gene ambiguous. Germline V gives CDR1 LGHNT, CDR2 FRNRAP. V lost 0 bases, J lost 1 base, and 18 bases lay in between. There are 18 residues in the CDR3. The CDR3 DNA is TGTGCTAGTGGTTTGGTAAGGCTGGAGGATCTTCCGAACACTGAAGCTTTCTTT. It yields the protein CASGLVRLEDLPNTEAFF.

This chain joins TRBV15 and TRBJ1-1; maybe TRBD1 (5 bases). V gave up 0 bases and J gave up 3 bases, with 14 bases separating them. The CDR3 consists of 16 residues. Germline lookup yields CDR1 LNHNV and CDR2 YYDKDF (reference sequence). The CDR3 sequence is CATSRDRGTPHTEAFF. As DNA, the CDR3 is TGTGCCACCAGCAGAGATCGGGGGACTCCCCACACTGAAGCTTTCTTT.

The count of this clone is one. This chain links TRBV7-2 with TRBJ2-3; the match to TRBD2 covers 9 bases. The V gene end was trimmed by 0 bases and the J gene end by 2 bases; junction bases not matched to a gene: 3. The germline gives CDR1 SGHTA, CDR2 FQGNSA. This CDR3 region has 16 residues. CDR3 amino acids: CASSLAAGGPTDTQYF. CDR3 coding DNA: TGTGCCAGCAGCTTAGCTGCGGGGGGGCCCACAGATACGCAGTATTTT.

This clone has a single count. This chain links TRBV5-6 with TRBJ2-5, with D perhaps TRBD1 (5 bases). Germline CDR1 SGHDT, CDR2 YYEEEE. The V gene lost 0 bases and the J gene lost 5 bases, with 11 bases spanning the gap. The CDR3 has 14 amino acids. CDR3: CASSLVGASETQYF. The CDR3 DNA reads TGTGCCAGCAGCTTGGTTGGGGCATCCGAGACCCAGTACTTC.

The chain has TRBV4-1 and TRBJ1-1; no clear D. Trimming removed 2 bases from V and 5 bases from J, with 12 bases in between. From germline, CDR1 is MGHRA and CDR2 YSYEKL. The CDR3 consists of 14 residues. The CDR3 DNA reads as TGCGCCAGCAGCCAACGAGGGCGATGGACTGAAGCTTTCTTT. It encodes CASSQRGRWTEAFF.